The T cell receptor (beta chain) described here comes from a study of blood T cell repertoires in COVID-19. TCRdb keeps only in-frame clones here, not all; method: immunoSEQ multiplex PCR. The sample includes roughly 200,000 clones, around 81% of them seen just once. CDR3 length: 14 residues. Germline V gene sequence: CDR1 MNHNS, CDR2 SASEGT. The V and J ends lost 3 bases and 5 bases respectively, with 14 bases between them. Sequencing was done on a sample of peripheral blood. The chain uses TRBV6-1 and TRBJ2-7; no clear D. This clonotype was sampled from a woman in her 70s with acute or convalescent COVID-19. In nucleotides, the CDR3 is TGTGCCAGCAGTGATATAGGATATGGGCACGAGCAGTACTTC. Its translation: CASSDIGYGHEQYF.